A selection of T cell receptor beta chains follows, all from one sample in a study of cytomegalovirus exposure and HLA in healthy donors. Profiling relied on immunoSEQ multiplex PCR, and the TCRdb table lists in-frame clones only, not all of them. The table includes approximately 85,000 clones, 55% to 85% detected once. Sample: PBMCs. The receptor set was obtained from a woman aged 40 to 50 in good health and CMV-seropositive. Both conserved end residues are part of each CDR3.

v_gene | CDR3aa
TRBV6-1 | CASSEYFSGANVLTF
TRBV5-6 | CASSWEEQGGTQYF
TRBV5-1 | CASSLGGPLDEQYF
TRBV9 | CASSVGRGAETQYF
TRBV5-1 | CASSLQGLVPGANVLTF
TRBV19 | CASSPAYLSPSYEQYF
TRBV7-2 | CASSLVSGPNQPQHF
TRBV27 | CASSLGAGENQPQHF
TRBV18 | CASSPLLEPNTEAFF
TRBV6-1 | CASSGASSGNTIYF
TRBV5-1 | CASSLGGTANYGYTF
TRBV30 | CAWSDRRSGTQYF
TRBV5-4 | CASSAVTSGKYNEQFF
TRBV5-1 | CASSTGQGNSYGYTF
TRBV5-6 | CASSLLAGGRSGEQYF
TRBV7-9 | CASSRPQGLGTNEKLFF
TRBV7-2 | CASSLNGAYEQYF
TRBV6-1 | CASSRGSIGDTEAFF
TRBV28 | CASSSGTGQGRGEAFF
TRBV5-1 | CASSLPGAHGYTF
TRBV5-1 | CASSPSGVDSYEQYF
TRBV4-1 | CASSQGQGARGQPQHF
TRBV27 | CASRELGTGGRDWPQHF
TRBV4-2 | CASSQEFQSTDTQYF
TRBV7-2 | CASSGVRGNTIYF
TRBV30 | CAWSSGQTYGYTF
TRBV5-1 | CASSFGGVSTDTQYF
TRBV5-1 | CASSYPLEAGANVLTF
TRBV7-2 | CASSFGAGMGQPQHF
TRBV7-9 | CASRTGQGMNTEAFF
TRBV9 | CASSARDTEAFF
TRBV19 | CASSGGTRAAYEQFF
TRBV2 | CASSVGGGLAKNIQYF
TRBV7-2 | CASSSSGTANTGELFF
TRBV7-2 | CASSFYSGGTYEQYF
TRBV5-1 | CASTEWRTQETQYF
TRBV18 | CASSTDTSSREQFF
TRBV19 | CASIAYSGSGYGYTF
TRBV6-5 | CASSYSYVRDTYEQYF
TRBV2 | CASSPGQGAGNEQFF
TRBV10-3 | CAISGGEVIGGYTF
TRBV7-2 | CASSLLAGGEDTQYF
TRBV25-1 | CASQGYTQYF
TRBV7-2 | CASSLQGMNTEAFF
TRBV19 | CASSKQGRDYEQYF